This T cell receptor (beta chain) was identified during a study of blood T cell repertoires in COVID-19. Profiling relied on immunoSEQ multiplex PCR, and the TCRdb table lists in-frame clones only, not all of them. The sample yields roughly 190,000 clones, about 77% seen once. The CDR3 runs 14 residues. V was pared by 6 bases and J by 3 bases, with 3 bases of the junction left unmatched. Germline-derived CDR1 and CDR2 are MNHEY and SVGAGI. This TCR was recovered from a woman between 45 and 65 years old with acute COVID-19. Input material: PBMCs or T cells enriched from blood (not recorded which). V is TRBV6-5 and J is TRBJ1-3; 9 nucleotides align to TRBD1. In DNA, the CDR3 is TGTGCCAGCAGAGAGGACAGGGGTGGAAACACCATATATTTT. It specifies CASREDRGGNTIYF.